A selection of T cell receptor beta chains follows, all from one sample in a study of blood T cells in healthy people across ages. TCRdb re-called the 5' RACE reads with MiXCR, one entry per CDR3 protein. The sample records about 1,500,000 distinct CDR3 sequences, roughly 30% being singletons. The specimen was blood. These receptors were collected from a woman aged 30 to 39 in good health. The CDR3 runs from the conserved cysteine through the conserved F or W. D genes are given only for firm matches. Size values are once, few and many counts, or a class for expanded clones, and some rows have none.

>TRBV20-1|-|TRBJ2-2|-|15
TGCAGTGCTAGAGGGGGTCCTAGGGGCACCGGGGAGCTGTTTTTT
CSARGGPRGTGELFF
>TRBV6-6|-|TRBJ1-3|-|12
TGTGCCAGCAGAGGGTTTACTTACACCATATATTTT
CASRGFTYTIYF
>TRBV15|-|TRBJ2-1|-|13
TGTGCCACCAGCAGATTGCCCGGTAATGAGCAGTTCTTC
CATSRLPGNEQFF
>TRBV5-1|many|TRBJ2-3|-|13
TGTGCCAGCAGCTTAGCCAGCACAGATACGCAGTATTTT
CASSLASTDTQYF
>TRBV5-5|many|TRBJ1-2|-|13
TGTGCCAGCAGGTTTGACACCTGGGATGGCTACACCTTC
CASRFDTWDGYTF
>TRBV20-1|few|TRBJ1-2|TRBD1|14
TGCAGTGCCGGAAACAGGGGAGGGAACTATGGCTACACCTTC
CSAGNRGGNYGYTF
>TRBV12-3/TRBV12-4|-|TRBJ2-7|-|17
TGTGCCAGCAGTACCAAAGCCCACCGGGGGTCCTACAATGAGCAGTACTTC
CASSTKAHRGSYNEQYF
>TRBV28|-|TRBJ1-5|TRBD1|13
TGTGCCAGCAGGACAGGGTATTATCAGCCCCAGCATTTT
CASRTGYYQPQHF
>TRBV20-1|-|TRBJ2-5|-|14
TGCAGTGCTAGCCTCGGTGGCGACCAAGAGACCCAGTACTTC
CSASLGGDQETQYF
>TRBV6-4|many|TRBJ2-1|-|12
TGTGCCAGCAGTTCCTTTGGTGGGGAGCAGTTCTTC
CASSSFGGEQFF
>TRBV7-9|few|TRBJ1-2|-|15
TGTGCCAGCAGCTCGTGGGACTCTCAATACTATGGCTACACCTTC
CASSSWDSQYYGYTF
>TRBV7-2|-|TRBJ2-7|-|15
TGTGCCAGCAGCGCGATACAGGGTGCTAAGTACGAGCAGTACTTC
CASSAIQGAKYEQYF
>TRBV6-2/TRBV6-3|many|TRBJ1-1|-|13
TGTGCCAGCAGTCAGCTAGGGGTAACTGAAGCTTTCTTT
CASSQLGVTEAFF
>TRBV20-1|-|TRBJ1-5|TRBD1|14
TGCAGTGCTCGACAGGGGGCGCCCAATCAGCCCCAGCATTTT
CSARQGAPNQPQHF
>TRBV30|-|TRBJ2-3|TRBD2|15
TGTGCCTGGAGTCCAATAGCGGGAGGCACAGATACGCAGTATTTT
CAWSPIAGGTDTQYF
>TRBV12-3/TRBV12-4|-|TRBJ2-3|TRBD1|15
TGTGCCAGCAGTTTATTCCAGGGGGCGGTGGATACGCAGTATTTT
CASSLFQGAVDTQYF
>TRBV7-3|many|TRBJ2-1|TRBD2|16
TGTGCCAGCAGCCCGTCTTCGGGGGGGGGTGGCAATGAGCAGTTCTTC
CASSPSSGGGGNEQFF
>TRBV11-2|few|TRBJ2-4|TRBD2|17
TGTGCCAGCAGCAACAACCTCAGCGGGGGTGCCAAAAACATTCAGTACTTC
CASSNNLSGGAKNIQYF
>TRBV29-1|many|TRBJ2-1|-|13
TGCAGCGTGGTCCGGAACACCTACAATGAGCAGTTCTTC
CSVVRNTYNEQFF
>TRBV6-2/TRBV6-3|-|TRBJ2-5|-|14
TGTGCCAGCAGGCGCCTGAGCGACGGGGCGACCCAGTACTTC
CASRRLSDGATQYF
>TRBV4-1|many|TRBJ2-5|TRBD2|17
TGCGCCAGCAGTCCGTCCAGGACTAGCGGGGGGCAAGAGACCCAGTACTTC
CASSPSRTSGGQETQYF
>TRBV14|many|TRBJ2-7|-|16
TGTGCCAGCAGCCAAGATCAGCCAGGGTGGCTTGTAGAGCAGTACTTC
CASSQDQPGWLVEQYF